This T cell receptor (beta chain) was recorded in a study of T cells after yellow fever vaccination. Overall study context: It was SMART-Seq v4 Ultra Low Input that prepared the fractions with low cell numbers. General study points: Peaking on day 5 versus 15, the secondary response was faster but weaker.

A process of 5'RACE template switching, which added a universal primer site and UMIs, was used to make TCR cDNA. TCRdb reprocessed the 5' RACE reads via MiXCR and lists one record per CDR3 protein. This repertoire shows a few hundred thousand distinct CDR3 sequences, under 5% found once; its top ten account for 24%. This clonotype was seen a handful of times. Its matching antigen is unknown. Trimming removed 3 bases from V and 5 bases from J; junction bases left unmatched: 6. In germline, CDR1 is MNHNS, CDR2 SASEGT. This CDR3 contains 15 residues. Sequencing used PBMCs, obtained 5 days after the yellow fever booster vaccination. The chain couples TRBV6-1 to TRBJ1-4; TRBD1 matches at 7 bases. The receptor was isolated from a man aged 18 to 35 who received the YFV17D yellow fever vaccine. CDR3 protein: CASSEWTGVNEKLFF. DNA of the CDR3: TGTGCCAGCAGTGAGTGGACAGGAGTCAATGAAAAACTGTTTTTT.